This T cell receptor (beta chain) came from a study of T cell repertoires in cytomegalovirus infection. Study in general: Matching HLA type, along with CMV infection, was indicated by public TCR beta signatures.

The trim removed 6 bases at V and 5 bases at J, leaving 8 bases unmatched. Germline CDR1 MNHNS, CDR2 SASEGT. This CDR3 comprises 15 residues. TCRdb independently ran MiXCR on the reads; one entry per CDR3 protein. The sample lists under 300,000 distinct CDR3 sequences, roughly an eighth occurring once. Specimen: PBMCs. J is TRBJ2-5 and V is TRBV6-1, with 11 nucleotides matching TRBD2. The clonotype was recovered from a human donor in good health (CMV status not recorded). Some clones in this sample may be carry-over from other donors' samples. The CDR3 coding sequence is TGTGCCAGCAGGGATAGCGGGGGGGCTGGTGAGACCCAGTACTTC. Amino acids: CASRDSGGAGETQYF.